This record covers a single T cell receptor (beta chain). Its antigen is not known. The PCR ran on 60 Vbeta and 13 Jbeta primers. Per the study methods: About 12 million of the about 80 million unique TCR beta chains counted in a later analysis were shared. The protocol was immunoSEQ multiplex PCR, while the TCRdb copy is restricted to in-frame clones and leaves out a portion. D and trimming were read from the DNA, whereas the V and J calls and clone size are those reported in that table. The sample contains fewer than 200,000 clones, around 81% of which appear only once. Trimming shortened V by 2 bases and J by 4 bases, and 11 bases separated the two germline ends. This CDR3 is 14 amino acids long. CDR1 and CDR2 (germline): SGHTA, FQGNSA. This sample is part of a study of cytomegalovirus exposure and HLA in healthy donors. Study-wide results and caveats: Previous analysis showed most TCR beta V segments were productive about 87% or about 30% of the time.

This chain links TRBV7-2 with TRBJ1-1; D is ambiguous. Sequencing input: PBMCs. The source of this sequence is a woman aged 45-60 years in good health and CMV-seronegative. The CDR3 loop reads CASSLSWASTEAFF. DNA of the CDR3: TGTGCCAGCAGCTTAAGTTGGGCGTCCACTGAAGCTTTCTTT.